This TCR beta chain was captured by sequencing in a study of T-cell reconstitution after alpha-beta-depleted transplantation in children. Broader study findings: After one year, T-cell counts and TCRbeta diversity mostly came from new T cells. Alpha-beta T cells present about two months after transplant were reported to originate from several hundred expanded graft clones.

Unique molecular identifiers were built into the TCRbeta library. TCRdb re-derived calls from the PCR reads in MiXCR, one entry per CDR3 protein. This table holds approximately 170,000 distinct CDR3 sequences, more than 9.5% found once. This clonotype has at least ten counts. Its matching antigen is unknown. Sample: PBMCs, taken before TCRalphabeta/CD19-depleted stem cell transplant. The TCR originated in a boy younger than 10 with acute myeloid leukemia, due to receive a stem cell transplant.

Here the CDR3 DNA reads TGCAGTGCTAGAGATCGCGCAGGGACTCCTTCTGGGGCCAACGTCCTGACTTTC. Translating gives CSARDRAGTPSGANVLTF. V and J are TRBV20-1 and TRBJ2-6; tentative D call: TRBD2 (6 bases). CDR1 is DFQATT and CDR2 is SNEGSKA in the germline V gene (reference sequence). Between the trimmed V and J ends, which lost 0 bases and 1 base, there was a span of 16 bases. There are 18 residues in the CDR3.